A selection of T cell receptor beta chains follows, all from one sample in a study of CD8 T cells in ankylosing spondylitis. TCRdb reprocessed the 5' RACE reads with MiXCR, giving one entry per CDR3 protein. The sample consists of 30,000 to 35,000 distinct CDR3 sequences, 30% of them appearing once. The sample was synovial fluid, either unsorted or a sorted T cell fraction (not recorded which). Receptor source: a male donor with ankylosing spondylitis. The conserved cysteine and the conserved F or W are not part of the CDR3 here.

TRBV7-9 ASSLALGDLNEQF
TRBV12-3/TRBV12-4 ASSTGVEGNTIY
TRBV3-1 ASSHRGSQVANYGYT
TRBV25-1 ASSVPGTGGDTQY
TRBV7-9 ASSSVQGGTEAF
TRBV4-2 ASSRRPRDRNSPLH
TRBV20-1 SARAGREGPETQY
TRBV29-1 SATDRARGYT
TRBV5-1 ASSLEASGSSYNEQF
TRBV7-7 ASNLRDRENTGELF
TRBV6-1 AYPWDPRNSNQPQH
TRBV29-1 SVGPGTSVDTQY
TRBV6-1 ASSEALLGGQSYGYT
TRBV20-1 SAGTGTYEQY
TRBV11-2 ASSQGGSVAF
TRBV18 ASSQAGLSTDTQY
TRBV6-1 ASSLNGANTEAF
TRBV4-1 ASSQDEGLLALEF
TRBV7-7 ASSLGTGTETQY
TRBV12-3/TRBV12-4 ASSPTGTGYTEAF
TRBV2 ASSERGDRGLGEQF
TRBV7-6 ASSSMVGEPTQGQY
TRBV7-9 ASSLDWSNYGYT
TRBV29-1 SVDIWNEQY
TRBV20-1 SAKVSGTDTGELF
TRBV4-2 ASSQEGAGDYEQY
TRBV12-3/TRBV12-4 ASSLERINYNEQF
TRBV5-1 ASSLSSYEQY
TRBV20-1 SAPVGEVYEQY
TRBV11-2 ASSLLSARIASYEQY
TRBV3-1 ASSLETVINEKLF
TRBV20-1 SARDLEGHGYT
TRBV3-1 ASSQDLGVNTEAF
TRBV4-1 ASSQEGRLNQPQH
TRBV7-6 ASSAESGTGIHQPQH
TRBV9 ASSVVAGAGNTIY
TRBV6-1 ASSDFSGSTNEQF